One sample yielded the 7 T cell receptor beta chains listed below, sequenced in a study of cytomegalovirus exposure and HLA in healthy donors. Primers for the PCR totalled 60 Vbeta and 13 Jbeta. Assay used: immunoSEQ multiplex PCR; TCRdb lists only in-frame clones, some missing. The table has around 150,000 clones, roughly three quarters seen once. The sequenced material came from PBMCs. The receptors come from a woman aged 40 to 55 in good health and CMV-seronegative.

This rearrangement joins TRBV5-5 to TRBJ2-3; the D is unclear. In germline, CDR1 is SGHKS, CDR2 YYEKEE (reference sequence). The CDR3 is 15 residues long. The V and J ends lost 1 base and 0 bases respectively, with 9 bases between them. The CDR3: CASSLPRISTDTQYF. The DNA for the CDR3 is TGTGCCAGCAGCTTGCCCAGGATTAGCACAGATACGCAGTATTTT. Filled out from reference TRBV5-5 and TRBJ2-3, the complete variable domain reads DAGVTQSPTHLIKTRGQQVTLRCSPISGHKSVSWYQQVLGQGPQFIFQYYEKEERGRGNFPDRFSARQFPNYSSELNVNALLLGDSALYLCASSLPRISTDTQYFGPGTRLTVL.

The rearrangement links TRBV5-1 to TRBJ2-2; 7 nucleotides agree with TRBD1. Germline loops: CDR1 SGHRS, CDR2 YFSETQ. This CDR3 spans 17 amino acids. Trimming at V came to 6 bases and at J to 7 bases, leaving 18 bases not matched to a gene. CDR3 in DNA: TGCGCCAGCACTTCTTCGACAGGGATATTAATGGACGGGGAGCTGTTTTTT. Encoded protein: CASTSSTGILMDGELFF.

This chain links TRBV27 with TRBJ2-7, with D perhaps TRBD1 (5 bases). Trimming took off 3 bases at V and 4 bases at J, with 10 bases between the two ends. This CDR3 spans 13 amino acids. Germline loops: CDR1 MNHEY, CDR2 SMNVEV (reference sequence). CDR3 sequence: CASSLTAPYEQYF. In DNA, the CDR3 is TGTGCCAGCAGTTTGACAGCCCCTTACGAGCAGTACTTC.

This chain uses TRBV7-9 with TRBJ2-1; 11 nucleotides line up with TRBD2. The germline gives CDR1 SEHNR, CDR2 FQNEAQ (reference sequence). V dropped 6 bases and J dropped 2; count of bases not matched to a gene: 9. This CDR3 is built from 17 residues. The CDR3 bases are TGTGCCAGCAGTTATGATCCTAGCGGGAGGACCTACAATGAGCAGTTCTTC. Its protein is CASSYDPSGRTYNEQFF.

The chain couples TRBV6-1 to TRBJ2-7; 9 nucleotides line up with TRBD1. CDR3 length equals 12 residues. Germline lookup yields CDR1 MNHNS and CDR2 SASEGT. V lost 6 bases and J lost 4; bases outside the gene matches: 1. The CDR3 reads CASSGTGYEQYF. CDR3 sequence (DNA): TGTGCCAGCAGCGGGACAGGGTACGAGCAGTACTTC.

The gene calls are TRBV11-2 and TRBJ1-2; D unclear. From germline, CDR1 is SGHAT and CDR2 FQNNGV. The germline V and J ends were trimmed by 0 bases and 4 bases, with 6 bases remaining between them. This CDR3 is built from 13 residues. CDR3 protein: CASSLDPSYGYTF. The CDR3 DNA reads as TGTGCCAGCAGCTTAGATCCATCCTATGGCTACACCTTC.

CDR3 amino acids: CASSQDLAGEQYF. CDR3 bases: TGTGCCAGCAGCCAAGATCTAGCGGGTGAGCAGTACTTC. The chain has TRBV14 and TRBJ2-7, with 8 bases lining up with TRBD2. Germline-derived CDR1 and CDR2 are SGHDN and FVKESK. Unmatched junction bases numbered 2, after V lost 0 bases and J lost 7 bases. There are 13 residues in the CDR3.